A single sample is the source of the 23 T cell receptor beta chains below, sequenced in a study of blood T cell repertoires in COVID-19. TCRdb's table, derived via immunoSEQ multiplex PCR, lists solely in-frame clones and lacks some. Of under 95,000 clones listed, 80% to 90% are singletons. Sequenced sample: peripheral blood. These TCRs come from a human donor in a cohort sampled during active COVID-19.

The gene calls are TRBV5-5 and TRBJ1-1, with 9 nucleotides matching TRBD1. This CDR3 contains 14 residues. CDR1 is SGHKS and CDR2 is YYEKEE in the germline V gene (reference sequence). Losses at the gene ends were 5 bases for V and 7 bases for J; bases not matched to a gene: 9. The CDR3 region is CASRTEQGASEAFF. CDR3 coding DNA: TGTGCCAGCAGGACCGAACAGGGGGCGAGTGAAGCTTTCTTT.

The J gene is TRBJ1-2, the V gene TRBV18, with 9 bases that match TRBD1. Germline-derived CDR1 and CDR2 are KGHSH and LQKENI. The ends lost 0 bases at V and 1 base at J; junction bases unmatched: 3. The CDR3 contains 16 residues. For the CDR3, the DNA is TGTGCCAGCTCACCACCGGGACAGGGTAATAACTATGGCTACACCTTC. This sequence encodes CASSPPGQGNNYGYTF.

This rearrangement joins TRBV11-2 to TRBJ2-7, with D maybe TRBD1 (5 bases). Germline CDR1 SGHAT, CDR2 FQNNGV. Trimming left V 5 bases short and J 0 bases short, with 17 bases between. The CDR3 covers 16 residues. In DNA, the CDR3 is TGTGCCAGCAGCCGGCGTGCGGTTCAGGGCTCCTACGAGCAGTACTTC. Translating it yields CASSRRAVQGSYEQYF.

The chain joins TRBV5-4 to TRBJ2-7; D unclear. This CDR3 has 15 amino acids. The ends were cut back, 0 bases at V and 2 bases at J, with 12 bases in the middle. Germline loops: CDR1 SGHNT, CDR2 YYREEE (reference sequence). This CDR3 reads CASSLVGGSTYEQYF. The CDR3 nucleotides are TGTGCCAGCAGCTTGGTTGGCGGCTCCACCTACGAGCAGTACTTC.

The rearrangement joins TRBV18 to TRBJ2-7; TRBD1 is a possible D gene (5 bases). Germline V gene data show CDR1 as KGHSH and CDR2 as LQKENI. The CDR3 is 16 amino acids. Trimming shortened V by 2 bases and J by 1 base, and 15 bases separated the two germline ends. CDR3 residues: CASSPNSRTTSYEQYF. The DNA for the CDR3 is TGTGCCAGCTCACCAAATAGCCGGACAACATCCTACGAGCAGTACTTC.

Concerning this clone: The junction does not match germline at one end; this may be a read error. The genes are TRBV7-9 and TRBJ2-2, with TRBD2 matching 11 bases. Germline V gene sequence: CDR1 SEHNR, CDR2 FQNEAQ (reference sequence). This CDR3 has 17 amino acids. The CDR3 DNA reads TGTGCCAGCAGTTTAGTAGCGGGAGGGGCGAACACCGGGGAGCTGTTTTTT. It codes for CASSLVAGGANTGELFF.

This chain links TRBV7-9 with TRBJ2-1; D gene ambiguous. The CDR3 contains 14 residues. CDR1 and CDR2 from the germline V gene are SEHNR and FQNEAQ (reference sequence). V lost 2 bases to trimming and J lost 8 bases, with 13 bases between them. This CDR3 reads CASSLWPHSDEQFF. CDR3 coding DNA: TGTGCCAGCAGCTTATGGCCCCATTCCGATGAGCAGTTCTTC.

This chain links TRBV9 with TRBJ1-3; TRBD1 agrees at 7 bases. The CDR3 covers 15 residues. The V and J ends lost 3 bases and 4 bases, in that order; junction bases with no gene match: 7. Germline V gene data show CDR1 as SGDLS and CDR2 as YYNGEE. Here the CDR3 DNA reads TGTGCCAGCAGCGACAGGGGTTCTCTCGGAAACACCATATATTTT. Its protein is CASSDRGSLGNTIYF.

This clone is a singleton in its sample. The gene calls are TRBV3-1 (or the pseudogene TRBV3-2) and TRBJ2-5; TRBD2 might be the D (6 bases). The germline V gene encodes CDR1 LGHDT and CDR2 YNNKEL (reference sequence). V was clipped by 1 base and J by 14 bases, with 17 bases between them. This CDR3 spans 13 amino acids. CDR3 DNA: TGTGCCAGCAGCCAAGCCCAGCGCAGTGGACTATACTTC. Amino acid sequence: CASSQAQRSGLYF.

V and J are TRBV2 and TRBJ2-1; D is possibly TRBD2 (6 bases). This CDR3 is built from 16 residues. Per the germline V gene, CDR1 is SNHLY and CDR2 is FYNNEI. Between the trimmed V and J ends, which lost 0 bases and 0 bases, there was a span of 9 bases. The DNA for the CDR3 is TGTGCCAGCAGTGAAGCGGTCGGGAGCTCCTACAATGAGCAGTTCTTC. It translates to CASSEAVGSSYNEQFF.

The chain employs TRBV30 and TRBJ1-2; a possible D gene is TRBD1 (5 bases). The V gene lost 6 bases and the J gene lost 2 bases, with 16 bases spanning the gap. Per germline, CDR1 GTSNPN and CDR2 SVGIG (reference sequence). The CDR3 sequence is 14 residues long. DNA for the CDR3: TGTGCCTGCTCGGGGGTCGAAGTCAACTATGGCTACACCTTC. Its translation: CACSGVEVNYGYTF. Full variable domain (rest looked up from reference TRBV30 and TRBJ1-2): SQTIHQWPATLVQPVGSPLSLECTVEGTSNPNLYWYRQAAGRGLQLLFYSVGIGQISSEVPQNLSASRPQDRQFILSSKKLLLSDSGFYLCACSGVEVNYGYTFGSGTRLTVV.

This clone was recorded only once. The rearrangement links TRBV19 to TRBJ2-5; tentatively, D is TRBD1 (5 bases). The CDR3 is made up of 14 amino acids. V was pared by 5 bases and J by 3 bases, with 13 bases between. The germline CDR1 and CDR2 sequences are LNHDA and SQIVND (reference sequence). The CDR3 loop reads CASSSLLREETQYF. The CDR3 DNA follows: TGTGCCAGTAGTTCTCTCCTCAGGGAAGAGACCCAGTACTTC.

J is TRBJ2-5 and V is TRBV5-4; 11 nucleotides line up with TRBD1. The CDR3 totals 16 residues. The J segment lost 4 bases and the V segment lost 3 bases, leaving 8 bases of the junction unmatched. The germline V gene has CDR1 SGHNT and CDR2 YYREEE (reference sequence). CDR3 in amino acids: CASSSARTGGGETQYF. CDR3 in DNA: TGTGCCAGCAGCTCAGCGAGGACAGGGGGCGGAGAGACCCAGTACTTC.

The chain recombines TRBV11-2 with TRBJ2-7, with TRBD2 matching over 10 bases. V shed 5 bases and J 3 bases; nucleotides not matched to a gene: 4. The CDR3 is made up of 14 amino acids. Germline loops: CDR1 SGHAT, CDR2 FQNNGV. The CDR3 coding sequence is TGTGCCAGCAGCCGAGCGGGAGGGTACTACGAGCAGTACTTC. Protein: CASSRAGGYYEQYF.

The rearrangement uses TRBV21-1 and TRBJ1-3. TRBV21-1 is classified as a pseudogene. The CDR3 has 17 residues. Here the CDR3 reads CASSKGGREGSGNTIYF. Written as DNA, the CDR3 is TGTGCCAGCAGCAAAGGAGGAAGAGAGGGCTCTGGAAACACCATATATTTT.

CDR3: CAWNREIYYGYTF. The CDR3 nucleotides read TGTGCCTGGAACAGGGAAATATACTATGGCTACACCTTC. This chain uses TRBV30 with TRBJ1-2, with D possibly TRBD1 on 6 matching bases. CDR1 GTSNPN and CDR2 SVGIG come from the germline V gene (reference sequence). The V and J ends lost 4 bases and 3 bases respectively, with 12 bases between them. This CDR3 comprises 13 residues.

J is TRBJ2-1 and V is TRBV5-4; 14 bases line up with TRBD2. Germline V gene data show CDR1 as SGHNT and CDR2 as YYREEE (reference sequence). This CDR3 spans 17 amino acids. Trimming cost V 3 bases and J 7 bases; bases outside gene matches: 9. The CDR3 nucleotides read TGTGCCAGCAGCTCCGGACTAGCGGGGGGTGCGTGGAATGAGCAGTTCTTC. Encoded protein: CASSSGLAGGAWNEQFF.

CDR3 loop: CASRVATGGGQDEKLFF. The CDR3 DNA reads as TGTGCCAGCAGAGTAGCAACCGGGGGGGGGCAGGATGAAAAACTGTTTTTT. This chain connects TRBV28 to TRBJ1-4; TRBD1 might be the D (6 bases). Germline V lookup: CDR1 MDHEN, CDR2 SYDVKM. The CDR3 extends over 17 amino acids. V was trimmed by 6 bases and J by 6 bases, leaving 23 bases between them.

This chain connects TRBV28 to TRBJ2-2, with 9 bases matching TRBD1. The trim removed 4 bases at V and 5 bases at J, leaving 11 bases unmatched. The CDR3 has 17 amino acids. Per the germline V gene, CDR1 is MDHEN and CDR2 is SYDVKM. The CDR3 protein is CASSSSGQGRGTGELFF. The CDR3 bases are TGTGCCAGCAGTTCATCAGGACAGGGGAGGGGAACCGGGGAGCTGTTTTTT.

About this clone itself: Other DNA sequences in the same sample also yield this CDR3. The V gene is TRBV5-1, the J gene TRBJ2-5; D is perhaps TRBD1 (6 bases). Trimming took off 0 bases at V and 2 bases at J, with 8 bases between the two ends. The CDR3 is made up of 14 amino acids. The germline gives CDR1 SGHRS, CDR2 YFSETQ. CDR3 region: CASSLGGQQETQYF. The CDR3 coding sequence is TGCGCCAGCAGCTTGGGGGGACAACAAGAGACCCAGTACTTC.

This rearrangement joins TRBV7-2 to TRBJ1-1; TRBD1 matches at 7 bases. Trimming cost V 6 bases and J 9 bases; bases outside gene matches: 10. Germline loops: CDR1 SGHTA, CDR2 FQGNSA. The length of the CDR3 is 13 residues. DNA for the CDR3: TGTGCCAGCAGTGCAGGGGGTCTTTTGCAAGCTTTCTTT. Translated, it gives CASSAGGLLQAFF.

The rearrangement joins TRBV3-1 (or the pseudogene TRBV3-2) to TRBJ2-7; 8 nucleotides agree with TRBD2. CDR3 length equals 17 residues. Germline V gives CDR1 LGHDT, CDR2 YNNKEL (reference sequence). V was clipped by 1 base and J by 2 bases; unmatched bases: 10. DNA of the CDR3: TGTGCCAGCAGCCAAGTTGACCCGGGGGGGTGGACCTACGAGCAGTACTTC. This encodes CASSQVDPGGWTYEQYF.

This sequence joins TRBV7-9 and TRBJ2-3; TRBD2 matches 7 bases. V shed 6 bases, J shed 4 bases, and the junction held 16 bases outside the gene matches. The CDR3 sequence is 17 residues long. Germline V gene sequence: CDR1 SEHNR, CDR2 FQNEAQ (reference sequence). The CDR3 loop is CASRAGVFAGEADTQYF. The CDR3 DNA reads as TGTGCCAGCAGGGCCGGGGTTTTCGCGGGAGAGGCAGATACGCAGTATTTT.